These 4 T cell receptor beta chains were all obtained from the same sample, sequenced in a study of control samples from healthy donors and cancer patients. Assay: immunoSEQ multiplex PCR; the TCRdb copy retains only in-frame clones and omits some. Of about 110,000 clones listed, about nine tenths are singletons. Sequencing used blood. The receptors were gathered from a human donor in good health. The donor label of this sample is uncertain.

This clone was detected once. The chain couples TRBV15 to TRBJ2-2, with a possible D match to TRBD2 (5 bases). This CDR3 has 17 residues. The ends were cut back, 5 bases at V and 9 bases at J, with 25 bases in the middle. Germline values: CDR1 LNHNV, CDR2 YYDKDF (reference sequence). The CDR3 DNA follows: TGTGCCACCAGCTTCCGGCCGGTGGCGGGTCCGTCGAGGGAGCTGTTTTTT. This sequence encodes CATSFRPVAGPSRELFF.

This chain uses TRBV28 with TRBJ1-5; 7 nucleotides agree with TRBD1. The length of the CDR3 is 19 residues. V was pared by 5 bases and J by 5 bases, with 21 bases of the junction left unmatched. Germline values: CDR1 MDHEN, CDR2 SYDVKM. The CDR3 DNA sequence: TGTGCCAGCAGTCCACAACACATAAGACAGGGAAGACGGTATCAGCCCCAGCATTTT. It translates to CASSPQHIRQGRRYQPQHF.

The chain couples TRBV27 to TRBJ1-3; D ambiguous. Germline-derived CDR1 and CDR2 are MNHEY and SMNVEV (reference sequence). Trimming removed 5 bases from V and 7 bases from J, with 15 bases in between. The CDR3 loop spans 14 amino acids. The CDR3: CASSPVDSSNTIYF. CDR3 in DNA: TGTGCCAGCAGTCCCGTGGACTCAAGCAACACCATATATTTT.

The chain couples TRBV5-4 to TRBJ1-5; tentative D call: TRBD1 (5 bases). Trimming stripped 1 base from V and 5 bases from J, with 16 bases between. The CDR3 runs 16 residues. Germline CDR1 is SGHNT and CDR2 is YYREEE (reference sequence). CDR3 sequence reads: CASSLITGGPYQPQHF. CDR3 bases: TGTGCCAGCAGCTTGATAACAGGTGGGCCTTATCAGCCCCAGCATTTT.